This T cell receptor (beta chain) is drawn from a study of cytomegalovirus exposure and HLA in healthy donors. General study findings and limits: A missense DCLRE1C variant was associated with V- and J-gene trimming of TCR beta chains in a later analysis, and an independent cohort replicated the association. The study dropped some indistinguishable V segments, TRBV6-2 and TRBV6-3 among them. With further analysis later on, most CMV-associated TCR beta chains appeared HLA-restricted. The study flagged 150 to 200 TCR beta chains as cytomegalovirus-associated.

The CDR3 is made up of 16 amino acids. Germline CDR1 SGHNT, CDR2 YYREEE (reference sequence). V lost 4 bases and J lost 6; bases outside the gene matches: 13. In the case of this clone: Its specificity is not known.

The PCR contained 60 Vbeta and 13 Jbeta primers. Assay used: immunoSEQ multiplex PCR; TCRdb lists only in-frame clones, some missing. The table lists about 97,000 clones, 60% to 85% of them singletons. The material sequenced was PBMCs. This clonotype originated in a man aged 50-59 years in good health and CMV-seronegative. This chain joins TRBV5-4 and TRBJ1-1; 9 bases are shared with TRBD1. The DNA for the CDR3 is TGTGCCAGCAGCGAAGGATTAATACGACAGGGGGCTGAAGCTTTCTTT. Amino acid sequence: CASSEGLIRQGAEAFF.